This TCR beta chain was observed in a study of shared clonotypes between healthy human individuals. In the CD4+ fraction, cells were divided into CD45RA+ naive and CD45RA-negative memory subsets. Germline loops: CDR1 SEHNR, CDR2 FQNEAQ (reference sequence). Trimming shortened V by 2 bases and J by 1 base, and 8 bases separated the two germline ends. CDR3 length equals 14 residues. Samples underwent the assay at deep level. The authors split each subset's genomic DNA evenly across several immunoSEQ plates. Libraries were prepared by immunoSEQ multiplex PCR; TCRdb keeps only in-frame clonotypes and omits some of them. The table shows about 700,000 clones, with 74% occurring only once.

Sequencing was done on a sample of memory CD4+ T cells sorted from blood. Subset described: CD45RA-negative fraction. The rearrangement links TRBV7-9 to TRBJ1-1; no firm D call. This clonotype originated in a woman aged 25 to 39 in good health. CDR3 loop: CASSLHAGNTEAFF. The CDR3 DNA is TGTGCCAGCAGCTTACACGCGGGGAACACTGAAGCTTTCTTT.